This T cell receptor beta chain was sequenced for a study of T cell responses to AZD1222 COVID-19 vaccine. Findings and limits, study-wide: Only a handful of AZD1222 recipients were seropositive at baseline. Vaccine-related CD4 TCRs covered spike, predominating at 160-218 and 743-854. Unmutated variant regions reportedly attract nearly half of all spike-specific TCRs. Sampled repertoires all dated from after the peak T cell response.

Germline V gene sequence: CDR1 MNHNY, CDR2 SVGAGI (reference sequence). The CDR3 runs 14 residues. V lost 6 bases and J lost 5, with 17 bases in between. Clones were read by immunoSEQ multiplex PCR, and TCRdb kept only the in-frame ones, dropping some. The sample comprises some 140,000 clones, roughly nine tenths of which are singletons, and 5.5% rests with the top ten. Comments on this clone: Its antigen remains unidentified.

This clonotype originated in an adult in good health. The material sequenced was peripheral blood, taken on day 0 of MenACWY control vaccination. The chain uses TRBV6-6 and TRBJ2-7, with D possibly TRBD1 on 5 matching bases. The CDR3 DNA follows: TGTGCCAGCAGATATACAGGCGGTTCCGACGAGCAGTACTTC. This gives the protein CASRYTGGSDEQYF.